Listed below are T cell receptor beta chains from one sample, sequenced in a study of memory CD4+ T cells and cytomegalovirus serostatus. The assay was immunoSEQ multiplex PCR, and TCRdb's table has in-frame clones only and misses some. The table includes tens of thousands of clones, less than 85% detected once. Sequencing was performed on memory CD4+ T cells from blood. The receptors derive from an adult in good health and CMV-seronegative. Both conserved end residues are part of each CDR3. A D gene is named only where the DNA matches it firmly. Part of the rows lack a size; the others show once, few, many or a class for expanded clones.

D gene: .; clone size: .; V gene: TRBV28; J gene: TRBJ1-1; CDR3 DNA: TGTGCCAGCAGTCCACCGGGGGACACTGAAGCTTTCTTT; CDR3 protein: CASSPPGDTEAFF
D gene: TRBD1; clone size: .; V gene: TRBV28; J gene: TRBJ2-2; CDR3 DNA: TGTGCCAGCAGCGGACAGGGGGCTGGCACCGGGGAGCTGTTTTTT; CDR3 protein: CASSGQGAGTGELFF
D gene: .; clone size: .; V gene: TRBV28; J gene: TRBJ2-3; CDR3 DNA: TGTGCCAGCAGTGGGCCGACTGCTCTGCGGGGGTATTTT; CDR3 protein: CASSGPTALRGYF
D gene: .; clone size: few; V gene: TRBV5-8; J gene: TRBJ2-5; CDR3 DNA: TGTGCCAGCAGCTTCATGGGAGGAGAGACCCAGTACTTC; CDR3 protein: CASSFMGGETQYF
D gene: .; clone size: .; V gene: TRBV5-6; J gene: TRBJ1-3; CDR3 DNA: TGTGCCAGCAGCCCATACACTTTTTCCTCTGGAAACACCATATATTTT; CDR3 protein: CASSPYTFSSGNTIYF
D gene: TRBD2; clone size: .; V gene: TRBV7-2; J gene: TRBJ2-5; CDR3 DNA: TGTGCCAGCAGCTTAGTCGCTAGCGGGGGACAAGAGACCCAGTACTTC; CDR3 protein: CASSLVASGGQETQYF
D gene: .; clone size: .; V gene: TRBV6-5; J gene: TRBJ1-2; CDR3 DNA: TGTGCCAGCACCCCAGGTCTTCAGGGGCAAGGCTACACCTTC; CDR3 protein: CASTPGLQGQGYTF
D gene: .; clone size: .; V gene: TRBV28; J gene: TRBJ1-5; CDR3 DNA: TGTGCCGTCAGGGTCGGCAATCAGCCCCAGCATTTT; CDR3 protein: CAVRVGNQPQHF
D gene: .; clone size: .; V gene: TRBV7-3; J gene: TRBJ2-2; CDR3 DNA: TGTGCCAGCAGCCCGCAGGGCAGAGCCACCGGGGAGCTGTTTTTT; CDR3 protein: CASSPQGRATGELFF
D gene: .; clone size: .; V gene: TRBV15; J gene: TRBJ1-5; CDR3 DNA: TGTGCCACCAGCAGAGACAATCAGCCCCAGCATTTT; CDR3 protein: CATSRDNQPQHF
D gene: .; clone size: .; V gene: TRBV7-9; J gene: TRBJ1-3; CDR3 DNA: TGTGCCAGCAGCTTCCCTCGGCGGAGCTCTGGAAACACCATATATTTT; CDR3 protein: CASSFPRRSSGNTIYF
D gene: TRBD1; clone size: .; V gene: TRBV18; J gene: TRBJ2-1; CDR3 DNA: TGTGCCAGCTCCCCTCTTTCGGGGACAGGGAACAATGAGCAGTTCTTC; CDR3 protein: CASSPLSGTGNNEQFF
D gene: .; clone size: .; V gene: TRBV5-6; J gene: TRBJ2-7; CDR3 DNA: TGTGCCAGCAGCTTGACAGGGATCGGGGAGCAGTACTTC; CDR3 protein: CASSLTGIGEQYF
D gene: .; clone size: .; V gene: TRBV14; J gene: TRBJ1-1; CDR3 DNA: TGTGCCAGCAGTTGGGGGATGAACACTGAAGCTTTCTTT; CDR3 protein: CASSWGMNTEAFF